This TCR beta chain was documented in a study of T cells after yellow fever vaccination. Overall study: The SMART-Seq v4 Ultra Low Input method served to prepare the low-cell-number fractions. Findings and limits, study-wide: Booster sampling recovered most clones from primary vaccination (96% CD4, 88% CD8). The CD4 compartment and the CD8 compartment contained a small share of clonotypes in common.

This clonotype was seen a few times. Its antigen is as yet unknown. TCR cDNA was made by 5'RACE template switching, adding a universal primer site and UMIs. From the 5' RACE reads, TCRdb called clonotypes with MiXCR, one entry per CDR3 protein. The top ten hold about 15% of the sample, which has some 600,000 distinct CDR3 sequences, around 12% seen once. CDR1 and CDR2 from the germline V gene are SQVTM and ANQGSEA. Trimming left V 0 bases short and J 0 bases short, with 11 bases between. The CDR3 totals 15 residues. The clonotype was recovered from a man under 40 who received the YFV17D yellow fever vaccine. This specimen was PBMCs, taken on the day of the yellow fever booster vaccination. The gene calls are TRBV29-1 and TRBJ1-2, with D hard to call. CDR3 amino acids: CSVEDRPGTNYGYTF. The CDR3 DNA reads as TGCAGCGTTGAAGATCGGCCGGGGACTAACTATGGCTACACCTTC.